This paragraph covers one T cell receptor (beta chain) sequence. Only in-frame clones appear in the TCRdb table, and some are missing; sequencing was by immunoSEQ multiplex PCR. Of about 2.3 million clones listed, about nine tenths are singletons. The entry originates in a study of shared clonotypes between healthy human individuals. The germline V gene encodes CDR1 SGHRS and CDR2 YFSETQ. The CDR3 runs to 16 residues. V was shortened by 0 bases and J by 0 bases, with 12 bases between the two germline ends. What was sequenced was naive CD4+ T cells from PBMCs. Subset indicated: CD45RA+ positively selected. This chain joins TRBV5-1 and TRBJ1-2; perhaps TRBD1 as D (5 bases). This clonotype originated in a man aged 18 to 29 in good health. Some clones in this sample may be carry-over from other donors' samples. The CDR3 region has the DNA TGCGCCAGCAGCTTGGAGGGACCAACTACTAACTATGGCTACACCTTC. Translated, it gives CASSLEGPTTNYGYTF.